These 16 T cell receptor beta chains came from one sample sequenced in a study of cytomegalovirus exposure and HLA in healthy donors. Primers for the PCR totalled 60 Vbeta and 13 Jbeta. Only in-frame clones appear in the TCRdb table, and some are missing; sequencing was by immunoSEQ multiplex PCR. Of more than 150,000 clones detected, roughly 80% appear once; the ten largest clones hold roughly 6%. Sequencing was done on a sample of PBMCs. Every receptor here comes from a man aged 40-49 years in good health and CMV-seropositive.

Only a few counts were recorded for this clone. This chain links TRBV7-2 with TRBJ2-1, with D unclear. Between the trimmed V and J ends, which lost 0 bases and 9 bases, there was a span of 15 bases. This CDR3 region has 15 residues. Per the germline V gene, CDR1 is SGHTA and CDR2 is FQGNSA. The CDR3 is CASSLAGLSPSEQFF. In DNA form, the CDR3 reads TGTGCCAGCAGCTTAGCGGGCCTCTCCCCCTCTGAGCAGTTCTTC.

The J gene is TRBJ1-2, the V gene TRBV6-4, with 11 positions matching TRBD1. The germline V gene has CDR1 MRHNA and CDR2 SNTAGT. The CDR3 runs to 14 residues. The ends lost 2 bases at V and 4 bases at J; junction bases unmatched: 0. The CDR3 sequence: CASSDGTGGYGYTF. As DNA, the CDR3 is TGTGCCAGCAGTGACGGGACAGGGGGCTATGGCTACACCTTC.

This chain connects TRBV4-3 to TRBJ2-3; TRBD1 agrees at 7 bases. Germline V gene sequence: CDR1 LGHNA, CDR2 YSLEER. This CDR3 contains 16 residues. V shed 0 bases, J shed 2 bases, and the junction held 5 bases outside the gene matches. CDR3 amino acids: CASSQELGTVTDTQYF. The DNA for the CDR3 is TGCGCCAGCAGCCAAGAACTCGGGACAGTCACAGATACGCAGTATTTT.

This clone was seen only once. This chain's CDR3 is CASSSSLPGTGRDDEQYF. The CDR3 DNA reads TGTGCCAGCAGCTCCTCTTTACCCGGGACAGGTAGAGATGACGAGCAGTACTTC. This sequence joins TRBV7-2 and TRBJ2-7; 8 bases map to TRBD1. V lost 4 bases to trimming and J lost 5 bases; unmatched junction nucleotides: 19. The CDR3 is made up of 18 amino acids. Germline V gene data show CDR1 as SGHTA and CDR2 as FQGNSA.

The chain couples TRBV21-1 to TRBJ2-6; TRBD1, the D gene given by the table, was not confirmed from the DNA. TRBV21-1 is labeled a pseudogene. There are 20 residues in the CDR3. The CDR3 DNA reads TGTGCCAGCAGCAAAGCGCTCTCAGGGATGGGGTTCTCTGGGGCCAACGTCCTGACTTTC. Its translation: CASSKALSGMGFSGANVLTF.

V usage is TRBV5-6 and J usage is TRBJ2-1, with TRBD1 identical over 7 bases. Germline V gene data show CDR1 as SGHDT and CDR2 as YYEEEE. V was pared by 1 base and J by 3 bases, with 1 base of the junction left unmatched. This CDR3 spans 14 amino acids. In nucleotides, the CDR3 is TGTGCCAGCAGCTTGCGGGACAGCTACAATGAGCAGTTCTTC. Translated: CASSLRDSYNEQFF.

The rearrangement links TRBV29-1 to TRBJ2-7; TRBD2 aligns across 8 bases. CDR3 size: 18 residues. Trimming took 0 bases from V and 2 from J; bases not matched to a gene: 15. Germline V gives CDR1 SQVTM, CDR2 ANQGSEA. CDR3 sequence: CSVEDGWRGSGGTYEQYF. In DNA, the CDR3 is TGCAGCGTTGAAGATGGGTGGCGTGGGAGCGGGGGAACCTACGAGCAGTACTTC.

The rearrangement links TRBV7-3 to TRBJ2-5, with 10 bases that match TRBD1. Germline V gene sequence: CDR1 SGHTA, CDR2 FQGTGA. The J segment lost 4 bases and the V segment lost 5 bases, leaving 7 bases of the junction unmatched. CDR3 size: 15 residues. The CDR3 here is CASSETGTGAETQYF. The CDR3 DNA follows: TGTGCCAGCAGCGAAACCGGGACAGGGGCAGAGACCCAGTACTTC.

The genes are TRBV6-6 and TRBJ2-4; D unclear. V gave up 2 bases and J gave up 0 bases, with 5 bases separating them. The CDR3 has 14 amino acids. CDR1 and CDR2 from the germline V gene are MNHNY and SVGAGI (reference sequence). The CDR3 nucleotides read TGTGCCAGCAGTTACCTCTTAGCCAAAAACATTCAGTACTTC. It encodes CASSYLLAKNIQYF.

V is TRBV7-9 and J is TRBJ1-5; TRBD1 matches at 12 bases. The CDR3 totals 14 residues. CDR1 SEHNR and CDR2 FQNEAQ come from the germline V gene (reference sequence). V was clipped by 5 bases and J by 5 bases; unmatched bases: 1. The CDR3 bases are TGTGCCAGCAGCGGGACAGGGGGCCATCAGCCCCAGCATTTT. Translating it yields CASSGTGGHQPQHF.

V gene TRBV5-5 combines with J gene TRBJ1-5, with TRBD1 matching 12 bases. The CDR3 sequence is 17 residues long. The V and J ends lost 0 bases and 6 bases, in that order; junction bases with no gene match: 7. Germline V gives CDR1 SGHKS, CDR2 YYEKEE (reference sequence). CDR3 sequence reads: CASSLASGTGGSQPQHF. The DNA for the CDR3 is TGTGCCAGCAGCTTGGCCTCAGGGACAGGGGGCAGTCAGCCCCAGCATTTT.

This chain links TRBV4-1 with TRBJ2-7, with TRBD2 matching 7 bases. The CDR3 covers 16 residues. Germline CDR1 reads MGHRA; CDR2 reads YSYEKL. The junction had 6 bases not matched to a gene; V was cut back by 1 base and J by 0 bases. CDR3 in DNA: TGCGCCAGCAGCCAAGTCTTGGCTAGCGGCTCCTACGAGCAGTACTTC. This codes for CASSQVLASGSYEQYF.

This clone appeared a single time. The chain employs TRBV2 and TRBJ2-2, with D unresolved. Looked up from germline, CDR1 is SNHLY and CDR2 is FYNNEI. V was trimmed by 7 bases and J by 5 bases, leaving 8 bases between them. The CDR3 is 12 residues long. CDR3 nucleotide sequence: TGTGCCAGCATCATCAGAACCGGGGAGCTGTTTTTT. Translated: CASIIRTGELFF. Full variable domain (remainder filled in from reference TRBV2 and TRBJ2-2): EPEVTQTPSHQVTQMGQEVILRCVPISNHLYFYWYRQILGQKVEFLVSFYNNEISEKSEIFDDQFSVERPDGSNFTLKIRSTKLEDSAMYFCASIIRTGELFFGEGSRLTVL.

V gene TRBV10-3 combines with J gene TRBJ1-3, with 7 bases fitting TRBD1. This CDR3 is 13 amino acids long. Germline trimming cut 10 bases from V and 4 bases from J; bases unmatched to any gene: 7. CDR1 and CDR2 from the germline V gene are ENHRY and SYGVKD. The CDR3 reads CATTTGTGNTIYF. CDR3 DNA: TGTGCCACCACGACAGGGACGGGAAACACCATATATTTT.

The rearrangement joins TRBV19 to TRBJ2-6; 8 positions match TRBD1. This CDR3 spans 16 amino acids. Per the germline V gene, CDR1 is LNHDA and CDR2 is SQIVND (reference sequence). Germline trimming cut 1 base from V and 2 bases from J; bases unmatched to any gene: 1. Written as DNA, the CDR3 is TGTGCCAGTAGTATAGGACAGGGGACTGGGGCCAACGTCCTGACTTTC. This codes for CASSIGQGTGANVLTF.

The J gene is TRBJ1-5, the V gene TRBV7-2; D is perhaps TRBD1 (5 bases). In germline, CDR1 is SGHTA, CDR2 FQGNSA. The CDR3 runs to 15 residues. V dropped 5 bases and J dropped 1 base, with 12 bases sitting between them. CDR3 protein: CASSVDRQSNQPQHF. CDR3 DNA sequence: TGTGCCAGCAGCGTTGACCGACAGAGCAATCAGCCCCAGCATTTT.